The rows below give T cell receptor beta chains drawn from one sample of a study of OX40 agonist ivuxolimab in advanced cancers. Measured with immunoSEQ multiplex PCR; TCRdb has only the in-frame clones, and not every one. Found here are 60,000 to 65,000 clones, roughly 90% of them singletons; the top ten hold roughly 13%. The material was CD4+ or CD8+ T cells sorted from blood, obtained in a trial of the OX40 agonist ivuxolimab. These receptor sequences come from an adult with an advanced solid tumor such as melanoma, head and neck, liver or kidney cancer. The CDR3 runs from the conserved cysteine through the conserved F or W. D genes are given only for firm matches.

TRBV7-8,TRBJ2-2,-,TGTGCCAGCAGCTTGGTGAAGGGTTCGCGACTGGGCACCGGGGAGCTGTTTTTT,CASSLVKGSRLGTGELFF
TRBV21-1,TRBJ2-5,-,TGTGCCAGCAGCCCTACCTCGCCGGGTGGCCAAGAGACCCAGTACTTC,CASSPTSPGGQETQYF
TRBV9,TRBJ2-3,-,TGTGCCAGCAGCGCCACCACGAGTAGCGCGGTCCTTCCGTCCACAGATACGCAGTATTTT,CASSATTSSAVLPSTDTQYF
TRBV2,TRBJ1-1,TRBD1,TGTGCCACCAGAACAGGGGGCACTGAAGCTTTCTTT,CATRTGGTEAFF
TRBV7-9,TRBJ2-1,-,TGTGCCAGCAGCTTAGTGAAAGGGGCCGATGAGCAGTTCTTC,CASSLVKGADEQFF
TRBV28,TRBJ1-5,TRBD1,TGTGCCAGCAGTAAAGCACAGGGGGCGGGGCAGCCCCAGCATTTT,CASSKAQGAGQPQHF
TRBV6-5,TRBJ2-3,-,TGTGCCAGCAGTTACTTGGGCAGCCCGGGGGATACGCAGTATTTT,CASSYLGSPGDTQYF
TRBV7-6,TRBJ2-3,-,TGTGCCAGCAGCTTAAGGGGGATTCCAGATACGCAGTATTTT,CASSLRGIPDTQYF
TRBV15,TRBJ2-1,TRBD2,TGTGCCACCAGCAGCCCGGGACTAGCGGGAGGGTTAACCTACAATGAGCAGTTCTTC,CATSSPGLAGGLTYNEQFF
TRBV9,TRBJ2-2,-,TGTGCCAGCACCGGGAGTAGCGGGGAGCTGTTTTTT,CASTGSSGELFF
TRBV6-6,TRBJ1-5,-,TGTGCCAGCAGTTACCGTGGGAACAGCAATCAGCCCCAGCATTTT,CASSYRGNSNQPQHF
TRBV9,TRBJ2-2,TRBD2,TGTGCCAGCAGCGTAGCAGCGGGAGACACCGGGGAGCTGTTTTTT,CASSVAAGDTGELFF
TRBV27,TRBJ2-7,-,TGTGCCACCATCACCCCGAGGGGCGAGCAGTACTTC,CATITPRGEQYF
TRBV7-9,TRBJ2-7,-,TGTGCCAGCAGCTACGACTACGAGCAGTACTTC,CASSYDYEQYF
TRBV13,TRBJ2-4,-,TGTGCCAGCAGCTTAGAGGGGGAACTAGCCAAAAACATTCAGTACTTC,CASSLEGELAKNIQYF
TRBV11-2,TRBJ2-7,TRBD2,TGTGCCAGCAGCCAACAGGAGTGGGGACTAGCGTTCTACGAGCAGTACTTC,CASSQQEWGLAFYEQYF
TRBV28,TRBJ2-1,-,TGTGCCAGCAGTTTAGGATACGCCACTAGCACCTTACGCTACAATGAGCAGTTCTTC,CASSLGYATSTLRYNEQFF
TRBV27,TRBJ1-5,-,TGTGCCAGCAGTTTATGGGGAGGTCAGCCCCAGCATTTT,CASSLWGGQPQHF